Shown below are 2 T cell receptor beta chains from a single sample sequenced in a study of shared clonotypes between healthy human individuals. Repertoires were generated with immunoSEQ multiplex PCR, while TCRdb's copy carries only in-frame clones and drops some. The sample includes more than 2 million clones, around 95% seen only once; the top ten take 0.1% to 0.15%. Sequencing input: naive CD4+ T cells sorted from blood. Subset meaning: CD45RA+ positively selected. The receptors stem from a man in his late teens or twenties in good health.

This CDR3 reads CASSFTGIQETQYF. CDR3 coding DNA: TGTGCCAGCAGCTTTACAGGGATCCAAGAGACCCAGTACTTC. V is TRBV5-4 and J is TRBJ2-5; maybe TRBD1 (6 bases). The CDR3 covers 14 residues. Germline CDR1 is SGHNT and CDR2 is YYREEE (reference sequence). The V and J ends lost 2 bases and 1 base respectively, with 9 bases between them.

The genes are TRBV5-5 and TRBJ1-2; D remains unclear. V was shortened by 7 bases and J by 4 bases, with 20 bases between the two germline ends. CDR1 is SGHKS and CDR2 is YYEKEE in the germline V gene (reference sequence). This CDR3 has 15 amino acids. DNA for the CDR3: TGTGCCAGCCGTAGAAGCCCTGGAGAGGGCTATGGCTACACCTTC. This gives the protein CASRRSPGEGYGYTF.